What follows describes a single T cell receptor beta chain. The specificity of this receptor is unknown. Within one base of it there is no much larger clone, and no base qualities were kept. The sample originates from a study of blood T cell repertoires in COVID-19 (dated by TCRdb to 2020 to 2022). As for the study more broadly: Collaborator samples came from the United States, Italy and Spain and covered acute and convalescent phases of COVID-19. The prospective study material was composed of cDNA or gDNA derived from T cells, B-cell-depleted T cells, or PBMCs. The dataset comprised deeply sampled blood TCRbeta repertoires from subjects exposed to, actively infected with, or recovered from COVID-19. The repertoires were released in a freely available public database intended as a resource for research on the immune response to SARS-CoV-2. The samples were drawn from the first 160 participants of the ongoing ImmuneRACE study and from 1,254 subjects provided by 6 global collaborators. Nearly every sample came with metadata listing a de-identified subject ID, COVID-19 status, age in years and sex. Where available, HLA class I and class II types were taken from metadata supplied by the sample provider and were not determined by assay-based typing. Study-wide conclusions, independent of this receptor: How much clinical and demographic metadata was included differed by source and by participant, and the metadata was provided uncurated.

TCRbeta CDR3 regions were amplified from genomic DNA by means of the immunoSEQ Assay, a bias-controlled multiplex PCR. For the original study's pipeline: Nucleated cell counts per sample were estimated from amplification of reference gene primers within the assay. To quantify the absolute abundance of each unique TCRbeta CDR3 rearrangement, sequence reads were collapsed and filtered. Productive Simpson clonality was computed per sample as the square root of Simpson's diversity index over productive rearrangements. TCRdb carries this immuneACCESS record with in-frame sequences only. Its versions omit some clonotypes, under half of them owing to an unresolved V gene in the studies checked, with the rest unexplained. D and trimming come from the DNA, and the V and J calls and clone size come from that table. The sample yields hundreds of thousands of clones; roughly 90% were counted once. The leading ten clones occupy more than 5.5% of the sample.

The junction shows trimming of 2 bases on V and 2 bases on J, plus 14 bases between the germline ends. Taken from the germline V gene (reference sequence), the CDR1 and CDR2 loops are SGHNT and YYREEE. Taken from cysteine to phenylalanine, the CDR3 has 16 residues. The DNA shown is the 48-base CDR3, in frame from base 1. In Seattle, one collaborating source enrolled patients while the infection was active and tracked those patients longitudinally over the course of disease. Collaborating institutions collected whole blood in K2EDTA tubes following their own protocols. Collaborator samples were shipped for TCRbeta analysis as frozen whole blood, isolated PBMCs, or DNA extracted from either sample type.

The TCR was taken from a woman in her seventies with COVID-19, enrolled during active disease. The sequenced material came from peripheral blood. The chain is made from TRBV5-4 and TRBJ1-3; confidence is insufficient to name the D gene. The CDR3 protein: CASSLTSGRTGNTIYF. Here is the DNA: TGTGCCAGCAGCTTAACTTCCGGGAGAACTGGAAACACCATATATTTT. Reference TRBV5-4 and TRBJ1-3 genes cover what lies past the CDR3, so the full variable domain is ETGVTQSPTHLIKTRGQQVTLRCSSQSGHNTVSWYQQALGQGPQFIFQYYREEENGRGNFPPRFSGLQFPNYSSELNVNALELDDSALYLCASSLTSGRTGNTIYFGEGSWLTVV.